This entry lists 5 T cell receptor beta chains sequenced from one sample in a study of identical twins. TCRdb used MiXCR to reprocess the 5' RACE reads, holding one entry per CDR3 protein. The sample carries just under 550,000 distinct CDR3 sequences, 12% to 15% recorded once. The sample was also linked to a second study, of yellow fever vaccine responses in identical twins.

Sequencing used CD4+ T cells sorted from blood. These receptors were obtained from a woman younger than 30 in good health.

The sample holds many counts of this clonotype. The chain joins TRBV12-3 or TRBV12-4 to TRBJ1-1; TRBD1 might be the D (6 bases). Trimming removed 3 bases from V and 11 bases from J, with 16 bases in between. The CDR3 spans 13 residues. CDR3 protein: CASSLRQQGGAFF. In DNA form, the CDR3 reads TGTGCCAGCAGTTTGAGGCAACAGGGAGGTGCTTTCTTT.

The rearrangement joins TRBV7-2 to TRBJ2-3, with TRBD2 matching 11 bases. Germline V gives CDR1 SGHTA, CDR2 FQGNSA. J gave up 2 bases and V 5 bases, and 9 bases lay outside the gene matches. The CDR3 loop spans 17 amino acids. CDR3 region: CASSRTRLAGNTDTQYF. The CDR3 nucleotides read TGTGCCAGCAGCCGGACCCGACTAGCGGGGAACACAGATACGCAGTATTTT.

The chain joins TRBV5-1 to TRBJ2-5; a weak D match, TRBD2 (5 bases). Looked up from germline, CDR1 is SGHRS and CDR2 is YFSETQ. Trimming took 2 bases from V and 3 from J, leaving 11 bases between them. The CDR3 totals 14 residues. CDR3 sequence reads: CASSFSANKETQYF. The CDR3 nucleotides read TGCGCCAGCAGCTTTAGCGCAAACAAAGAGACCCAGTACTTC.

This chain uses TRBV7-6 with TRBJ2-1; 13 bases match TRBD2. The CDR3 length is 15 residues. The germline V gene encodes CDR1 SGHVS and CDR2 FNYEAQ. Trimming took 1 base from V and 9 from J; bases not matched to a gene: 3. The CDR3 is CASSLVGTSGVEQFF. The DNA of the CDR3 is TGTGCCAGCAGCTTAGTGGGGACTAGCGGGGTTGAGCAGTTCTTC.

The CDR3 sequence: CAISEFPTSGYEQYV. The CDR3 coding sequence is TGTGCCATCAGTGAGTTCCCCACTAGCGGATACGAGCAGTACGTC. This chain uses TRBV10-3 with TRBJ2-7; the match to TRBD2 covers 8 bases. The CDR3 has 15 residues. V dropped 1 base and J dropped 4; count of bases not matched to a gene: 6. The germline gives CDR1 ENHRY, CDR2 SYGVKD.